Listed below are T cell receptor beta chains from one sample, sequenced in a study of Graves' ophthalmopathy and Graves' hyperthyroidism. TCRdb reprocessed the multiplex PCR reads with MiXCR, giving one entry per CDR3 protein. The table includes about 620,000 distinct CDR3 sequences, 22% detected once. The sequenced sample was peripheral blood. The receptors derive from a woman aged 18-30 years with stable Graves' hyperthyroidism. Some clones in this sample may be carry-over from other donors' samples. Both conserved end residues are part of each CDR3. The D gene is left open where the match is weak. Size is omitted from some rows. Given values are once, few, many or a class for expanded clones.

TGTGCCAGCAGGGGCGAAGGGACAGGGGAGCTGGAAGAGACCCAGTACTTC | CASRGEGTGELEETQYF | TRBJ2-5 | TRBV28 | TRBD1 | .
TGTGCCAGCGGAATGGGGCAGGGGCCGTGGACCGGGGAGCTGTTTTTT | CASGMGQGPWTGELFF | TRBJ2-2 | TRBV11-2 | . | .
TGTGCCAGCCTCATTGGAGATGGCTACACCTTC | CASLIGDGYTF | TRBJ1-2 | TRBV6-2/TRBV6-3 | . | few
TGTGCCAGCAGTTCCCGGACCACAAGGGTCTATGGCTACACCTTC | CASSSRTTRVYGYTF | TRBJ1-2 | TRBV6-5 | . | many
TGCAGTGCCGGAGAGGGGAGCGCGAACACCGGGGAGCTGTTTTTT | CSAGEGSANTGELFF | TRBJ2-2 | TRBV20-1 | . | many
TGTGCCAGCAGTGTAGGACAGATTGACGACTATGGCTACACCTTC | CASSVGQIDDYGYTF | TRBJ1-2 | TRBV12-3/TRBV12-4 | . | many
TGTGCCAGTGCCCGGGGAGACACCATATATTTT | CASARGDTIYF | TRBJ1-3 | TRBV19 | . | few
TGTGCCATCCTCAGGGGCAATCAGCCCCAGCATTTT | CAILRGNQPQHF | TRBJ1-5 | TRBV10-3 | . | few
TGTGCCAGCAGCAGCCCCCGTTTGGGGGTGGGGTATTACGAGCAGTACTTC | CASSSPRLGVGYYEQYF | TRBJ2-7 | TRBV28 | . | many
TGCAGCGTTGGGGGAATCTCTGGGGCCAACGTCCTGACTTTC | CSVGGISGANVLTF | TRBJ2-6 | TRBV29-1 | . | many
TGTGCCAGCAGTGAGAGCCCCGGAGTGGCCCAGTACTTC | CASSESPGVAQYF | TRBJ2-5 | TRBV6-1 | . | many
TGTGCCAGCAGCCACTCCGGGACACTCCAAGAGACCCAGTACTTC | CASSHSGTLQETQYF | TRBJ2-5 | TRBV3-1 | . | once
TGTGCCAGCAGTTACGACTTGGGACTGAGAGGGAACGAGCAGTACTTC | CASSYDLGLRGNEQYF | TRBJ2-7 | TRBV6-5 | . | .
TGTGCCAGCAGCTTAGTCTTTGGGGGGAACACTGAAGCTTTCTTT | CASSLVFGGNTEAFF | TRBJ1-1 | TRBV11-2 | . | .
TGTGCCAGCAGCGTGGGCCGCTCTAACACTGAAGCTTTCTTT | CASSVGRSNTEAFF | TRBJ1-1 | TRBV28 | . | .
TGTGCCAGCAGTTACCCAGGGACCAGCTATAATTCACCCCTCCACTTT | CASSYPGTSYNSPLHF | TRBJ1-6 | TRBV28 | . | many
TGTGCCAGCAGGGGGACACACATTCAGTACTTC | CASRGTHIQYF | TRBJ2-4 | TRBV12-3/TRBV12-4 | . | many
TGTGCCATCAGTGAGAGGAGGAGCGGGCGAAAATACGAGCAGTACTTC | CAISERRSGRKYEQYF | TRBJ2-7 | TRBV10-3 | . | many
TGTGCCAGCAGAACAGGGGCCCTCGAGCAGTACTTC | CASRTGALEQYF | TRBJ2-7 | TRBV6-1 | TRBD1 | many
TGTGCCAGCACCCGGGGTGGAGGGAGGAACACTGAAGCTTTCTTT | CASTRGGGRNTEAFF | TRBJ1-1 | TRBV12-3/TRBV12-4 | . | .